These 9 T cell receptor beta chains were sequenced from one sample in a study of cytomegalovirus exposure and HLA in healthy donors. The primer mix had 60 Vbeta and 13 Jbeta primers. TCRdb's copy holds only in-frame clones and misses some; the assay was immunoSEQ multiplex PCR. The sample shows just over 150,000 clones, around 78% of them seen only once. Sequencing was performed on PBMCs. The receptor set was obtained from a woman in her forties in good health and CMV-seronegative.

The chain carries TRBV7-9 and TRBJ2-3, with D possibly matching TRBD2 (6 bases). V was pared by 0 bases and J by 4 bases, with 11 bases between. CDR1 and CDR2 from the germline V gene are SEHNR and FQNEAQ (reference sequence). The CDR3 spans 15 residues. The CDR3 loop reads CASSLAHGEADTQYF. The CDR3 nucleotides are TGTGCCAGCAGCTTAGCGCACGGGGAGGCAGATACGCAGTATTTT.

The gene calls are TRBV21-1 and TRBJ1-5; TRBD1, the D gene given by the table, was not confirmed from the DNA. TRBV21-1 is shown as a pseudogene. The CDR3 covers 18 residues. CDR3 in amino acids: CASSKVAGQGVSNQPQHF. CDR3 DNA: TGTGCCAGCAGCAAAGTGGCGGGACAGGGTGTGAGCAATCAGCCCCAGCATTTT.

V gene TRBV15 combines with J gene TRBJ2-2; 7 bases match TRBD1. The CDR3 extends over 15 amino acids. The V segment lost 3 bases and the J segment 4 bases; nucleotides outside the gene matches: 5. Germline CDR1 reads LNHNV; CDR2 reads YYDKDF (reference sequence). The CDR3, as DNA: TGTGCCACCAGCAGTAGACAGGGACCCACCGGGGAGCTGTTTTTT. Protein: CATSSRQGPTGELFF.

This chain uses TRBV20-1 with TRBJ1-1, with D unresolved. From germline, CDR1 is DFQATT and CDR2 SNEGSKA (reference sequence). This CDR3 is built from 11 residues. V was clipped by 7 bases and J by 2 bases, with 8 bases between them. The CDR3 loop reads CSGTGNTEAFF. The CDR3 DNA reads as TGCAGTGGGACGGGAAACACTGAAGCTTTCTTT.

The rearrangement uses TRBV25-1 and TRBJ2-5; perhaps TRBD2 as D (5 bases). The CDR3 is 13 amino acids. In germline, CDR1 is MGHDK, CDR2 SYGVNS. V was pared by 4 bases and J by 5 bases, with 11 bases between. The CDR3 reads CASSGRGWETQYF. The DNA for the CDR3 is TGTGCCAGCAGTGGTCGAGGGTGGGAGACCCAGTACTTC.

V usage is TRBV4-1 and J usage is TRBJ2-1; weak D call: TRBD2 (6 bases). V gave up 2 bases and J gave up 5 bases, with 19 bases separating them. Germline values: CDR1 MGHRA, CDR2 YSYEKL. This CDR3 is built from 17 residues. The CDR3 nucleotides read TGCGCCAGCAGCCAATTTAGTGGGGGGACCCCAGACAATGAGCAGTTCTTC. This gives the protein CASSQFSGGTPDNEQFF.

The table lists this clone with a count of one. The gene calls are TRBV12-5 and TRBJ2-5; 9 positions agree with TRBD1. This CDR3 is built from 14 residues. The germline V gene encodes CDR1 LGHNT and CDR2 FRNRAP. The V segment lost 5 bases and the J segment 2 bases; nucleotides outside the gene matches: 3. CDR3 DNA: TGTGCTAGTGGTCGCGGACAGGGGCAAGAGACCCAGTACTTC. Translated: CASGRGQGQETQYF.

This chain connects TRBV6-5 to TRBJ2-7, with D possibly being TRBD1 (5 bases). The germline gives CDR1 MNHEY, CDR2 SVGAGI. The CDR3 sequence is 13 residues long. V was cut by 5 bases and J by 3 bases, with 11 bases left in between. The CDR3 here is CASSTTDNYEQYF. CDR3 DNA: TGTGCCAGCAGTACGACAGACAACTACGAGCAGTACTTC.

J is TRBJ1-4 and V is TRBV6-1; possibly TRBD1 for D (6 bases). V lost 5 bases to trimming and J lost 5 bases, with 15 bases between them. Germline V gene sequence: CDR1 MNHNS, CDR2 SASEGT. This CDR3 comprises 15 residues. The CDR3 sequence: CASSSQGIRNEKLFF. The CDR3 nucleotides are TGTGCCAGCAGTTCACAGGGCATACGAAATGAAAAACTGTTTTTT.